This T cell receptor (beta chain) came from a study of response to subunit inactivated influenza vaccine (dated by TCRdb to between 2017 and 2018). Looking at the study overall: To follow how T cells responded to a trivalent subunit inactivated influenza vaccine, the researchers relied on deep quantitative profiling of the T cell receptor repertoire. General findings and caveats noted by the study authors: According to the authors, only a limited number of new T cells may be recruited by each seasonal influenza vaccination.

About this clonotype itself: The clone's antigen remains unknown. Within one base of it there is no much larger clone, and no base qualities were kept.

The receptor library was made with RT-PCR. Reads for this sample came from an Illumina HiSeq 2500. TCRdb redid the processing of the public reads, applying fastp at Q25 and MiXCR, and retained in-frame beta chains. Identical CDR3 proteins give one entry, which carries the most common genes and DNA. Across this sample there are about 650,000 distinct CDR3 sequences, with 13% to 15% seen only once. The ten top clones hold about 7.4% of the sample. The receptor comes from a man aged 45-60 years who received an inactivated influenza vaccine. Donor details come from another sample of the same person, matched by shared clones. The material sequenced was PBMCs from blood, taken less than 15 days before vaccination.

The DNA is as follows: TGCAGCGTTGGAGGGGGCAGGGAAAAACTGTTTTTT. This codes for CSVGGGREKLFF. The rearranged chain carries TRBV29-1 and TRBJ1-4, with 7 middle bases fitting TRBD1. Via the germline V gene, CDR1 is SQVTM and CDR2 ANQGSEA. From V the trimming removes 4 bases and from J it removes 8 bases, while the gene matches leave 4 bases of the junction unaccounted for. The CDR3 has 12 amino acids, counting the end cysteine and phenylalanine. CDR3 DNA only is kept here, 36 bases in frame from base 1.